The present entry profiles one TCR beta chain with its context. These data are taken from a study of cytomegalovirus exposure and HLA in healthy donors. The primer mix had 60 Vbeta and 13 Jbeta primers. The protocol was immunoSEQ multiplex PCR, while the TCRdb copy is restricted to in-frame clones and leaves out a portion. Its listing shows about 67,000 clones. Germline CDR1 and CDR2: ENHRY and SYGVKD. The CDR3 runs to 13 residues. Trimming pared 6 bases from V and 1 base from J, leaving 7 bases between. The receptor was derived from a woman in her 40s in good health and CMV-seropositive. The chain uses TRBV10-3 and TRBJ1-5; D not resolved. Sequenced input: PBMCs. CDR3 loop: CAIREQSNQPQHF. CDR3 DNA sequence: TGTGCCATCAGGGAACAGAGCAATCAGCCCCAGCATTTT.